One and the same sample provided the 15 T cell receptor beta chains below, sequenced in a study of control samples from healthy donors and cancer patients. TCRdb keeps only in-frame clones here, not all; method: immunoSEQ multiplex PCR. Of 95,000 to 150,000 clones in the sample, about 83% were seen once. The specimen was blood. The receptors were sampled from a man in his thirties or forties in good health.

This rearrangement joins TRBV19 to TRBJ2-7; D not resolved. The CDR3 contains 11 residues. The V end was cut by 10 bases, the J end by 0 bases, with 7 bases between. In germline, CDR1 is LNHDA, CDR2 SQIVND (reference sequence). As DNA, the CDR3 is TGTGCCACAAAAACCTCCTACGAGCAGTACTTC. Its translation: CATKTSYEQYF.

The genes are TRBV28 and TRBJ1-5; D not certain. V lost 5 bases, J lost 9 bases, and 11 bases lay in between. This CDR3 is built from 12 residues. The germline CDR1 and CDR2 sequences are MDHEN and SYDVKM. The CDR3 DNA is TGTGCCAGCAGTACGTCCTGGTCGCCCCAGCATTTT. Translation: CASSTSWSPQHF.

The CDR3 DNA reads as TGTGCCAGCAGCTTAGAGGACAGGCCCTCCTACGAGCAGTACTTC. This translates into CASSLEDRPSYEQYF. V usage is TRBV7-9 and J usage is TRBJ2-7, with TRBD1 matching over 7 bases. The CDR3 length is 15 residues. The V and J ends lost 1 base and 0 bases, in that order; junction bases with no gene match: 3. Germline V CDR1 and CDR2: SEHNR, FQNEAQ (reference sequence).

The chain has TRBV10-3 and TRBJ2-5; the D call may be TRBD1 or TRBD2 (7 bases each). Trimming stripped 3 bases from V and 2 bases from J, with 10 bases between. In germline, CDR1 is ENHRY, CDR2 SYGVKD. The CDR3 extends over 14 amino acids. The CDR3: CAISDQGGQETQYF. In DNA, the CDR3 is TGTGCCATCAGTGACCAGGGGGGGCAAGAGACCCAGTACTTC.

In this sample, this clone turned up once. The chain recombines TRBV6-1 with TRBJ1-2; TRBD1 aligns across 7 bases. The CDR3 loop spans 16 amino acids. The trim removed 4 bases at V and 3 bases at J, leaving 11 bases unmatched. CDR1 is MNHNS and CDR2 is SASEGT in the germline V gene. CDR3 coding DNA: TGTGCCAGCAGTGGCGGGACAGCACGCTCGCACTATGGCTACACCTTC. It is translated as CASSGGTARSHYGYTF.

The chain is built from TRBV18 and TRBJ1-6; tentatively, D is TRBD1 (5 bases). The CDR3 runs 14 residues. CDR1 KGHSH and CDR2 LQKENI come from the germline V gene. V was shortened by 6 bases and J by 8 bases, with 14 bases between the two germline ends. CDR3 bases: TGTGCCAGCTCGCCTACGGGGACGGATTCACCCCTCCACTTT. Translated, it gives CASSPTGTDSPLHF.

The V and J genes are TRBV24-1 and TRBJ2-5; 10 nucleotides match TRBD1. The CDR3 covers 15 residues. Germline V gene sequence: CDR1 KGHDR, CDR2 SFDVKD. After removal of 4 bases from V and 5 bases from J, the junction contained 6 bases not matched to a gene. In DNA, the CDR3 is TGTGCCACCAGTGACCGACAGGGGGCCTGGGAGACCCAGTACTTC. Protein: CATSDRQGAWETQYF.

The V call is TRBV7-9, the J call TRBJ2-3; 9 bases line up with TRBD1. J was trimmed by 4 bases and V by 2 bases; bases with no gene match: 4. The germline CDR1 and CDR2 sequences are SEHNR and FQNEAQ (reference sequence). This CDR3 spans 15 amino acids. This CDR3 reads CASSLRQGESDTQYF. The DNA of the CDR3 is TGTGCCAGCAGCTTAAGACAGGGGGAGTCAGATACGCAGTATTTT. The full variable domain, in which reference TRBV7-9 and TRBJ2-3 provide the parts outside the CDR3, is DTGVSQNPRHKITKRGQNVTFRCDPISEHNRLYWYRQTLGQGPEFLTYFQNEAQLEKSRLLSDRFSAERPKGSFSTLEIQRTEQGDSAMYLCASSLRQGESDTQYFGPGTRLTVL.

The V gene is TRBV6-5, the J gene TRBJ1-1, with 9 bases that match TRBD1. Losses at the gene ends were 8 bases for V and 4 bases for J; bases not matched to a gene: 11. CDR1 MNHEY and CDR2 SVGAGI come from the germline V gene. The CDR3 contains 15 residues. CDR3 coding DNA: TGTGCCAGCTTGGGACAGGGAGGCTCCCGCACTGAAGCTTTCTTT. Its protein product is CASLGQGGSRTEAFF.

The rearrangement uses TRBV5-1 and TRBJ1-6; D is ambiguous. V was shortened by 0 bases and J by 7 bases, with 20 bases between the two germline ends. CDR1 is SGHRS, CDR2 YFSETQ, per germline. This CDR3 is built from 18 residues. The CDR3 sequence: CASSLVSFGRYENSPLHF. The CDR3 nucleotides read TGCGCCAGCAGCTTGGTCTCTTTTGGACGGTACGAGAATTCACCCCTCCACTTT.

The chain carries TRBV2 and TRBJ2-2; D is ambiguous. Germline CDR1 SNHLY, CDR2 FYNNEI. CDR3 size: 14 residues. Trimming pared 3 bases from V and 5 bases from J, leaving 10 bases between. CDR3 bases: TGTGCCAGCAGTGATGCGCCAGCGACCGGGGAGCTGTTTTTT. It codes for CASSDAPATGELFF.

The chain uses TRBV5-1 and TRBJ2-5; D gene uncertain. This CDR3 comprises 14 residues. The ends were cut back, 2 bases at V and 5 bases at J, with 13 bases in the middle. Per germline, CDR1 SGHRS and CDR2 YFSETQ. In nucleotides, the CDR3 is TGCGCCAGCAGCTTAGGCCCCGGGTACGAGACCCAGTACTTC. This encodes CASSLGPGYETQYF.

The rearrangement joins TRBV5-1 to TRBJ1-2; 9 bases align to TRBD1. V dropped 4 bases and J dropped 6; count of bases not matched to a gene: 13. Germline CDR1 and CDR2: SGHRS and YFSETQ. The CDR3 covers 16 residues. The CDR3 bases are TGCGCCAGCAGCCCAGGGACAGGGAACACCCTTGATGGCTACACCTTC. Its protein is CASSPGTGNTLDGYTF.

The gene calls are TRBV5-6 and TRBJ2-2; 8 bases are shared with TRBD1. V was clipped by 4 bases and J by 1 base; unmatched bases: 3. CDR3 length equals 15 residues. Per the germline V gene, CDR1 is SGHDT and CDR2 is YYEEEE. The CDR3 protein is CASSTGQGNTGELFF. In DNA, the CDR3 is TGTGCCAGCAGCACCGGACAGGGGAACACCGGGGAGCTGTTTTTT. Together with reference TRBV5-6 and TRBJ2-2, the CDR3 gives the full variable domain: DAGVTQSPTHLIKTRGQQVTLRCSPKSGHDTVSWYQQALGQGPQFIFQYYEEEERQRGNFPDRFSGHQFPNYSSELNVNALLLGDSALYLCASSTGQGNTGELFFGEGSRLTVL.

The chain recombines TRBV5-1 with TRBJ2-1, with 12 positions matching TRBD2. J gave up 8 bases and V 4 bases, and 10 bases lay outside the gene matches. CDR3 length: 16 residues. Germline CDR1 is SGHRS and CDR2 is YFSETQ. This CDR3 is CASSGLLAGGRDEQFF. The DNA of the CDR3 is TGCGCCAGCAGCGGATTGCTAGCGGGGGGGCGGGATGAGCAGTTCTTC. Combining the CDR3 with reference TRBV5-1 and TRBJ2-1 gives the whole variable domain KAGVTQTPRYLIKTRGQQVTLSCSPISGHRSVSWYQQTPGQGLQFLFEYFSETQRNKGNFPGRFSGRQFSNSRSEMNVSTLELGDSALYLCASSGLLAGGRDEQFFGPGTRLTVL.